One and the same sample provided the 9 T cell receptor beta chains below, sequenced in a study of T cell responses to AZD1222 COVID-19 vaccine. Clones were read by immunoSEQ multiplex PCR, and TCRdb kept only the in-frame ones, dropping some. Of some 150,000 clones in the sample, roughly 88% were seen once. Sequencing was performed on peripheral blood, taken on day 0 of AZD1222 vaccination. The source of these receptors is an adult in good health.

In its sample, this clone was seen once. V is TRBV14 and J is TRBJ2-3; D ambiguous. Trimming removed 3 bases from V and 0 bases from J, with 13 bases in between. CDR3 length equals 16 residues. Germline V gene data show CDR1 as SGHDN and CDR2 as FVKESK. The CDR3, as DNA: TGTGCCAGCAGCCAGGGATTGGAGAGGAGCACAGATACGCAGTATTTT. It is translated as CASSQGLERSTDTQYF. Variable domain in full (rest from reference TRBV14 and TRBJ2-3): EAGVTQFPSHSVIEKGQTVTLRCDPISGHDNLYWYRRVMGKEIKFLLHFVKESKQDESGMPNNRFLAERTGGTYSTLKVQPAELEDSGVYFCASSQGLERSTDTQYFGPGTRLTVL.

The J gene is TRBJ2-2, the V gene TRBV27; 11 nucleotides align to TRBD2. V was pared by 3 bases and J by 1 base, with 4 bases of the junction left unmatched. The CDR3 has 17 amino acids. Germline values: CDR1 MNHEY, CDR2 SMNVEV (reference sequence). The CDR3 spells CASSFFGTSGNTGELFF. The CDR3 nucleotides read TGTGCCAGCAGTTTTTTTGGGACTAGCGGGAACACCGGGGAGCTGTTTTTT.

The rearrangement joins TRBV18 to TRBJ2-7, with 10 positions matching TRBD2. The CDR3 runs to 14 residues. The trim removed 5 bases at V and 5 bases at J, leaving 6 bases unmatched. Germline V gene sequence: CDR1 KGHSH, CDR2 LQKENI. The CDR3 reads CASSSTSGLDEQYF. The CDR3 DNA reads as TGTGCCAGCTCATCGACTAGCGGGCTTGACGAGCAGTACTTC. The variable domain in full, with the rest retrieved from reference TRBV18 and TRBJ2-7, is NAGVMQNPRHLVRRRGQEARLRCSPMKGHSHVYWYRQLPEEGLKFMVYLQKENIIDESGMPKERFSAEFPKEGPSILRIQQVVRGDSAAYFCASSSTSGLDEQYFGPGTRLTVT.

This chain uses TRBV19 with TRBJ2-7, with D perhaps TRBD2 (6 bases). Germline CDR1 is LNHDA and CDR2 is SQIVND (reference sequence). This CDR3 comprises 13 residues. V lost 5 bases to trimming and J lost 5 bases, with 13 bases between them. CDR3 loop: CASSFLADDEQYF. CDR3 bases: TGTGCCAGTAGTTTTTTAGCGGACGACGAGCAGTACTTC.

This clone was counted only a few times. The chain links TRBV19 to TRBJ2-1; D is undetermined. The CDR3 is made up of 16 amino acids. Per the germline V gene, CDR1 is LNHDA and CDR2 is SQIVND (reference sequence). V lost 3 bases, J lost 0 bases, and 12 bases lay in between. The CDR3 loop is CASSMPGGRSYNEQFF. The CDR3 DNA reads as TGTGCCAGTAGTATGCCCGGCGGCCGCTCCTACAATGAGCAGTTCTTC.

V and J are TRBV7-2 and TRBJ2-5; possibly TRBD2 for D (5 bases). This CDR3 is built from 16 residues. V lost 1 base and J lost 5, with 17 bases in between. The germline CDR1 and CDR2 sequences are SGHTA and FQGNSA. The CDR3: CASSLGRLAPRETQYF. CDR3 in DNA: TGTGCCAGCAGCTTAGGGCGCCTAGCCCCAAGGGAGACCCAGTACTTC. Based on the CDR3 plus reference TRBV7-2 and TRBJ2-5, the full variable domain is GAGVSQSPSNKVTEKGKDVELRCDPISGHTALYWYRQSLGQGLEFLIYFQGNSAPDKSGLPSDRFSAERTGGSVSTLTIQRTQQEDSAVYLCASSLGRLAPRETQYFGPGTRLLVL.

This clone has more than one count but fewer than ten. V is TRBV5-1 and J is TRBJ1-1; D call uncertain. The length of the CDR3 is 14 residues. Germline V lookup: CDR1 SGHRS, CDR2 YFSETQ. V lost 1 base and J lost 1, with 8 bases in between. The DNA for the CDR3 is TGCGCCAGCAGCTTGTTTGGACGGAACACTGAAGCTTTCTTT. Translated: CASSLFGRNTEAFF.

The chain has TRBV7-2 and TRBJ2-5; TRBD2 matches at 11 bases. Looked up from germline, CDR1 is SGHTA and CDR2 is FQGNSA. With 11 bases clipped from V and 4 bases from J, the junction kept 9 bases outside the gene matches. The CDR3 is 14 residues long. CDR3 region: CACSASGRLETQYF. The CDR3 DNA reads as TGTGCCTGTAGTGCTAGCGGGAGGTTAGAGACCCAGTACTTC.

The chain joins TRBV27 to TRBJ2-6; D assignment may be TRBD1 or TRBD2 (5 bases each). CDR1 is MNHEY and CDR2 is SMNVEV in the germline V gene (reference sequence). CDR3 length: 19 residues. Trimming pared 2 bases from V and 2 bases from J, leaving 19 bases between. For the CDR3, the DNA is TGTGCCAGCAGTTTAGGACCGGGACGGAGAACACCTGGGGCCAACGTCCTGACTTTC. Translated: CASSLGPGRRTPGANVLTF.